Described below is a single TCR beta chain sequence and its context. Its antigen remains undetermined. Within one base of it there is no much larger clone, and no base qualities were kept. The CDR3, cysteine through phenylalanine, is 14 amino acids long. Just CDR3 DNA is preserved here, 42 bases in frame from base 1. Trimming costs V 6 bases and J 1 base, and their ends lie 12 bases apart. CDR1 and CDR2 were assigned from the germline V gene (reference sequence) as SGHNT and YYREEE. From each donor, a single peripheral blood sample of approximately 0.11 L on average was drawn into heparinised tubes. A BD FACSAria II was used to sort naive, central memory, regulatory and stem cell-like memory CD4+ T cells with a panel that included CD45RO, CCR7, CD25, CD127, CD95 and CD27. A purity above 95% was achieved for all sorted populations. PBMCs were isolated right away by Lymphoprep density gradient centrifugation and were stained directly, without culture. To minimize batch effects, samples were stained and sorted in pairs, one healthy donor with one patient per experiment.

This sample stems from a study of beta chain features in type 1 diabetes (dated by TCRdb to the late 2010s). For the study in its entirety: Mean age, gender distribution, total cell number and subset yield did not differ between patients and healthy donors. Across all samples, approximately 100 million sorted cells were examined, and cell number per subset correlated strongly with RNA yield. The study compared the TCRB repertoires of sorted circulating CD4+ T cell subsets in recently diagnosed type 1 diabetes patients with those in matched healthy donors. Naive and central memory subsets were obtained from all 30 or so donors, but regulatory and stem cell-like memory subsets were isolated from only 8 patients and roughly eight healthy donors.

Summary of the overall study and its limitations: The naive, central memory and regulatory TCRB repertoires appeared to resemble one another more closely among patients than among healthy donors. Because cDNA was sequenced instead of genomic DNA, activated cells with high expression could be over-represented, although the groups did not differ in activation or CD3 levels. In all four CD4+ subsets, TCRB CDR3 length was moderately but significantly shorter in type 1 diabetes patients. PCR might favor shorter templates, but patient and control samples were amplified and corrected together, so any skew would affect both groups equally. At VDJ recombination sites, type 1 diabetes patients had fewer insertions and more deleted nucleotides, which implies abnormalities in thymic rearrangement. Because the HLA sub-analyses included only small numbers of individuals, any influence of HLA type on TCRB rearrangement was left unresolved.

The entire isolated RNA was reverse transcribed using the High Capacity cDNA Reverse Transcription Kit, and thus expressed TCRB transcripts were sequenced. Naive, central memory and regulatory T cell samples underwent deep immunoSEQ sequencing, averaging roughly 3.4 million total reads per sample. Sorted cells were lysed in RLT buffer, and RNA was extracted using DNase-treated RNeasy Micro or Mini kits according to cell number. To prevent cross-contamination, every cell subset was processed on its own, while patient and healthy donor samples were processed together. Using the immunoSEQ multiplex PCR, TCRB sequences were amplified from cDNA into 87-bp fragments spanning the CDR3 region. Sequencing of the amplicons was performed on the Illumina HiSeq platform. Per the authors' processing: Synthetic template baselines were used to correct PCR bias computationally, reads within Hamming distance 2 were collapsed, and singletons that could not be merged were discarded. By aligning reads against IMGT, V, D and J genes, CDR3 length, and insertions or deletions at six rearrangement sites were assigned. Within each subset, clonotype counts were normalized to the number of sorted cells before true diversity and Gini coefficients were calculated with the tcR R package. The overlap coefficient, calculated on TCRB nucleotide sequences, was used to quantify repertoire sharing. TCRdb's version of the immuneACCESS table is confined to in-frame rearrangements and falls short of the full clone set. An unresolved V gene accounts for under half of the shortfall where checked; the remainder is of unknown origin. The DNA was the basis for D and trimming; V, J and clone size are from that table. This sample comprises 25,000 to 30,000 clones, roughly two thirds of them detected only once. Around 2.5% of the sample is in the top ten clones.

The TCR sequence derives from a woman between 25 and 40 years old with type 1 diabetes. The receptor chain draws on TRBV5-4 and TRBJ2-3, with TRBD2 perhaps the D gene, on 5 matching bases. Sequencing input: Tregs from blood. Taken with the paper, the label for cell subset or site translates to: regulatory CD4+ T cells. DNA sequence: TGTGCCAGCACCCGTTTCGGGGGCACAGATACGCAGTATTTT. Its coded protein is CASTRFGGTDTQYF.